Given below is one T cell receptor (beta chain) in context. Its antigen remains unidentified. A second PCR, run for about 6 to 12 cycles, used a sample-barcoded 5' primer plus a J-beta primer mix. TCRdb fed the 5' RACE reads into MiXCR, producing one record per CDR3 protein. The sample consists of roughly 2 million distinct CDR3 sequences, roughly 50% of them appearing once. CDR1 is SGHTA and CDR2 is FQGNSA in the germline V gene. V lost 4 bases and J lost 3; bases outside the gene matches: 6. The CDR3 spans 15 residues. The data stem from a study of blood T cells in healthy people across ages. Study observations and caveats: Samples with more naive T cells showed higher observed beta diversity.

The donors, healthy Caucasians from Russia, were aged roughly 6 to 90. The rearrangement uses TRBV7-2 and TRBJ2-1; TRBD1 matches at 7 bases. This receptor was taken from a middle-aged woman in good health. The sequenced sample consisted of blood. CDR3 protein: CASSWRQGNYNEQFF. In DNA, the CDR3 is TGTGCCAGCAGCTGGCGACAGGGCAACTACAATGAGCAGTTCTTC.